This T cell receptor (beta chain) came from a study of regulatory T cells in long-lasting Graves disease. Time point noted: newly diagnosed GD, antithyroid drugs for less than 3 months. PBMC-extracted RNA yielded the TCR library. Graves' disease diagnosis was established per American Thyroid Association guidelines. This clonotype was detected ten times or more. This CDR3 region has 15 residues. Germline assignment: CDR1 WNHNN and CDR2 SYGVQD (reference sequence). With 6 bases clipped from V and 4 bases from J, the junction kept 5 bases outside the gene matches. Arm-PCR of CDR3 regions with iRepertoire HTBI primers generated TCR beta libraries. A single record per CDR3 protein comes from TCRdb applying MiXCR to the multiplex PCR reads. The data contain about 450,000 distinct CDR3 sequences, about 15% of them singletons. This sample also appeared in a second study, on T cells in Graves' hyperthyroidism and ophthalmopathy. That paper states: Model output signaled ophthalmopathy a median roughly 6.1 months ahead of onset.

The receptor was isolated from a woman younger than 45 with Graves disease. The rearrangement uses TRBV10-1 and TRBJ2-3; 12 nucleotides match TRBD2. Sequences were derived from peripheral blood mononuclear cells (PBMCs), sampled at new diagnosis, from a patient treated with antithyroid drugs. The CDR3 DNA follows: TGCGCCAGCAGCCTGACTAGCGGGAGTTCAGATACGCAGTATTTT. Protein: CASSLTSGSSDTQYF.